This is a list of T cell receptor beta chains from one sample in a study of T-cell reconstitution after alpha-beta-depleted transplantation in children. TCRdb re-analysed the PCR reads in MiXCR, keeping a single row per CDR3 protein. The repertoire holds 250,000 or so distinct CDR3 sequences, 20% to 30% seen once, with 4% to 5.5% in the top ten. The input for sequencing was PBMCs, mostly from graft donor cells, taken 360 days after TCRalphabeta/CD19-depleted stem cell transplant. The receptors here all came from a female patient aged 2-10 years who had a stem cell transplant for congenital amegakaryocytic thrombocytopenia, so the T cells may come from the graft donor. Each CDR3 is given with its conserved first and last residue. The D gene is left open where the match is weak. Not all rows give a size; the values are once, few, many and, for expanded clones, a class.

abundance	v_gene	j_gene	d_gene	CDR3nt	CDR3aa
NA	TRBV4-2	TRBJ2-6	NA	TGTGCCAGCAGCCAAGAGTGGGCAGGGCGCTCTGGGGCCAACGTCCTGACTTTC	CASSQEWAGRSGANVLTF
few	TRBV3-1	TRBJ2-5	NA	TGTGCCAGCAGCCAAGTGATGGCGGGGGCTCGGGAGACCCAGTACTTC	CASSQVMAGARETQYF
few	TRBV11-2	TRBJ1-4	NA	TGTGCCAGCAGCTTACCCGGGGAGTACGAAAAACTGTTTTTT	CASSLPGEYEKLFF
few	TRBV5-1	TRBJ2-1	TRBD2	TGCGCCAGCAGCGCCACCCTAGCGGGAGGGTGGGATGAGCAGTTCTTC	CASSATLAGGWDEQFF
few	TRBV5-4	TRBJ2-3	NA	TGTGCCAGCAGCCGGGAAACCACAGATACGCAGTATTTT	CASSRETTDTQYF
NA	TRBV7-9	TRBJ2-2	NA	TGTGCCAGCAGCTTACCAGGGCTCAACACCGGGGAGCTGTTTTTT	CASSLPGLNTGELFF
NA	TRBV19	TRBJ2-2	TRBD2	TGTGCCAGTAGACGACTAGCGAGTAGGACCGGGGAGCTGTTTTTT	CASRRLASRTGELFF
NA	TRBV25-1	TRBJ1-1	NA	TGTGCCAGCAGTGAAATAGGGGCGAACACTGAAGCTTTCTTT	CASSEIGANTEAFF
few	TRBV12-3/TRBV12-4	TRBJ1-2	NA	TGTGCCAGCAGTTTTACCTATGGCTACACCTTC	CASSFTYGYTF
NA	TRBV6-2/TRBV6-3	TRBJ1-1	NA	TGTGCCAGCAGCATCTCCGGAGGGTTAACTGAAGCTTTCTTT	CASSISGGLTEAFF
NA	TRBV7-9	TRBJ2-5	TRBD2	TGTGCCAGCAGCTTAGGAGGGACTACTAAGGAGACCCAGTACTTC	CASSLGGTTKETQYF
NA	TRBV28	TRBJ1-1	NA	TGTGCCAGCAGTCCGACAGATTTCTCCGGTGAAGCTTTCTTT	CASSPTDFSGEAFF
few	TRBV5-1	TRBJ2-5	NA	TGCGCCAGCAGCTTGCCGGGCCCCCAAGAGACCCAGTACTTC	CASSLPGPQETQYF
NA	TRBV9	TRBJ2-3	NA	TGTGCCAGCAGCTTACGACAGGTGGCGGATACGCAGTATTTT	CASSLRQVADTQYF
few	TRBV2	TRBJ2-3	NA	TGTGCCAGCAGCCGCGGGGCCGTTGGGGTGGATACGCAGTATTTT	CASSRGAVGVDTQYF
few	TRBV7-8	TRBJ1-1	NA	TGTGCCAGCAGCCACCACAGGACTCTGGAAGCTTTCTTT	CASSHHRTLEAFF
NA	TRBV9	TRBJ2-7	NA	TGTGCCAGCAGCGCCGGGGGAACTCCCTACGAGCAGTACTTC	CASSAGGTPYEQYF
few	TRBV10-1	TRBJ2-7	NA	TGCGCCAGCAGAGGTTGGGGGGCCCCGTCGATATACGAGCAGTACTTC	CASRGWGAPSIYEQYF
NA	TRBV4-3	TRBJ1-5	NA	TGCGCCAGCAGCCCTCGCAGTAGCAATCAGCCCCAGCATTTT	CASSPRSSNQPQHF
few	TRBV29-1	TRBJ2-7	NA	TGCAGCGTTGAAGGGCAGGGCGGGTTGGGATACGAGCAGTACTTC	CSVEGQGGLGYEQYF
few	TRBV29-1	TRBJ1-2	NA	TGCAGCGTTGAAGTCGGGAGAGAAGGCTATGGCTACACCTTC	CSVEVGREGYGYTF
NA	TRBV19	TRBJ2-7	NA	TGTGCCAGTAGTATCCTCAAGAGCAAGGGCTCCTACGAGCAGTACTTC	CASSILKSKGSYEQYF
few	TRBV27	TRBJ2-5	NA	TGTGCCAGCAGTTTGGGGCAGGGGTACGAGACCCAGTACTTC	CASSLGQGYETQYF
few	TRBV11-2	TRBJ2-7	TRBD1	TGTGCCAGCAGCCTACGTCAGGGGGCCGGCGAGCAGTACTTC	CASSLRQGAGEQYF
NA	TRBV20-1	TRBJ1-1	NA	TGCAGCGCAGAGCCGGGGTTTAGCACTGAAGCTTTCTTT	CSAEPGFSTEAFF
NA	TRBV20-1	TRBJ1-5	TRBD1	TGCAGTGCGGCTTCTGACAGGGGCAATCAGCCCCAGCATTTT	CSAASDRGNQPQHF
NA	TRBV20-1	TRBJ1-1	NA	TGCAGTGCCGTTCCACCGAACACTGAAGCTTTCTTT	CSAVPPNTEAFF
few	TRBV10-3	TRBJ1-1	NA	TGTGCCATCAGTCCGGGTAGGGCTGAAGCTTTCTTT	CAISPGRAEAFF
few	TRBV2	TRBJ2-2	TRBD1	TGTGCCAGCAGTGGACAGGGTGGCACCGGGGAGCTGTTTTTT	CASSGQGGTGELFF
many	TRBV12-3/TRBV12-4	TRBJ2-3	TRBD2	TGTGCCAGCAGTTTCGGGAGGTTGGCAGATACGCAGTATTTT	CASSFGRLADTQYF
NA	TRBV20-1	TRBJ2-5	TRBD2	TGCAGTGCTAGATTACTAGCGGGGGGTGAAGAGACCCAGTACTTC	CSARLLAGGEETQYF
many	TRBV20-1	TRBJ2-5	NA	TGCAGTGTAATGGTCGGGAAGTACCAAGAGACCCAGTACTTC	CSVMVGKYQETQYF
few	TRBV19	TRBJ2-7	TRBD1	TGTGCCAGTAGTCCGGGACAGTCAAGCTCCTACGAGCAGTACTTC	CASSPGQSSSYEQYF
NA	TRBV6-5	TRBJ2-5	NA	TGTGCCAGCAGTAACTACGGGGGAGAAGAGACCCAGTACTTC	CASSNYGGEETQYF
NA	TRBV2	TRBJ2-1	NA	TGTGCCAGCAGTGATGGCCTAGGGCCCGTTCTTAAGGAGCAGTTCTTC	CASSDGLGPVLKEQFF
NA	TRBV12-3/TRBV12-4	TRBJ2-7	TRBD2	TGTGCCAGCAGTTTAGGTAGCGGGAGGGCCGGGTCCTACGAGCAGTACTTC	CASSLGSGRAGSYEQYF
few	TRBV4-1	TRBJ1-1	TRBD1	TGCGCCAGCAGCCCTTATAAGGACAGGGGAGACACTGAAGCTTTCTTT	CASSPYKDRGDTEAFF
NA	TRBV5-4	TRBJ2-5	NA	TGTGCCAGCGCGGGGGCGAGCCAAGAGACCCAGTACTTC	CASAGASQETQYF
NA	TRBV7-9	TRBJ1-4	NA	TGTGCCAGCAGCCAGACAGCTGAAAAACTGTTTTTT	CASSQTAEKLFF
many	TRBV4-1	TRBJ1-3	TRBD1	TGCGCCAGCAGCCACATATTCAGGGGGCGGGAAGGAAACACCATATATTTT	CASSHIFRGREGNTIYF
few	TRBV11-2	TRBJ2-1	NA	TGTGCCAGCAGGCCGTGGGGAAGGGCCACATACAATGAGCAGTTCTTC	CASRPWGRATYNEQFF
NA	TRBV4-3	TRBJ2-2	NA	TGCGCCAGCAGCCAAGCGTATACAGGGACCGGGGAGCTGTTTTTT	CASSQAYTGTGELFF
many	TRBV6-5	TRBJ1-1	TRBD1	TGTGCCAGCAGTTACTCGGGGACAGCCCACACTGAAGCTTTCTTT	CASSYSGTAHTEAFF
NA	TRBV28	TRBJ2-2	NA	TGTGCCAGCCATAGGCTAGACACCGGGGAGCTGTTTTTT	CASHRLDTGELFF
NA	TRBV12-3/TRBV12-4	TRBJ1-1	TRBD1	TGTGCCAGCAGGCCAATGGGACAGGGAAGCACTGAAGCTTTCTTT	CASRPMGQGSTEAFF
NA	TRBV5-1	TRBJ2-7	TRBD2	TGCGCCAGCAGCCAAATAGCGGGGGCGGGCGAGCAGTACTTC	CASSQIAGAGEQYF
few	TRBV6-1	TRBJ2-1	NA	TGTGCCAGCACTCGAGGGGCCGACAATGAGCAGTTCTTC	CASTRGADNEQFF
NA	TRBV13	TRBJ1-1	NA	TGTGCCAGCAGCCGTATCAGGGGCACTGAAGCTTTCTTT	CASSRIRGTEAFF
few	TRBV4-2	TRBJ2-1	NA	TGTGCCAGCAGCCATGGTAGTACGAGTTGGGGCTCCTACAATGAGCAGTTCTTC	CASSHGSTSWGSYNEQFF
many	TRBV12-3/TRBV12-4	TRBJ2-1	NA	TGTGCCAGCAGTCCCGGACGTACCTCCTACAATGAGCAGTTCTTC	CASSPGRTSYNEQFF
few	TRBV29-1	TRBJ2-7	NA	TGCAGCGTTCATTCCGGGCCGTCCAACGAGCAGTACTTC	CSVHSGPSNEQYF
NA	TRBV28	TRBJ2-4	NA	TGTGCCAGCAGTCCTGGTCCCCACCTAAACATTCAGTACTTC	CASSPGPHLNIQYF
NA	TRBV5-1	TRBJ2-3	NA	TGCGCCAGCAGCTTGATCCCGGCAGATACGCAGTATTTT	CASSLIPADTQYF